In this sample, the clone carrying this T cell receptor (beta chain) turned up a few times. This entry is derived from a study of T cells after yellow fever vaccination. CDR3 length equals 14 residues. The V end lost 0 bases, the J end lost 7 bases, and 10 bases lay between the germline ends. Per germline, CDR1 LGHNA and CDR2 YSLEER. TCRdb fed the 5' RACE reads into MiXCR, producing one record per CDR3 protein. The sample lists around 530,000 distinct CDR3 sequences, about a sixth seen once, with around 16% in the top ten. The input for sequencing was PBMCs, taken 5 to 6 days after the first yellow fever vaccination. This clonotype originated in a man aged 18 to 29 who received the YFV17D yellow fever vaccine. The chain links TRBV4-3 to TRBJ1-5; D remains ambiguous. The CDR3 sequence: CASSQEGMRQPQHF. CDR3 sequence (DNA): TGCGCCAGCAGCCAAGAAGGGATGAGGCAGCCCCAGCATTTT.